This T cell receptor beta chain was captured in a study of OX40 agonist ivuxolimab in advanced cancers. Study summary: Subjects had a mean age of roughly 60 years, with a range of about 20 to 85; almost 85% were male. Partial responses, seen in three patients, involved one hepatocellular carcinoma and two cutaneous melanomas. Whole-study results and caveats: Some patients without response likewise showed low normalized clonal expansion. More expanded clones were seen, on average, in CD8+ T cells than in CD4+.

On this clone itself: Its antigen is as yet unknown.

V lost 0 bases and J lost 2, with 8 bases in between. Per the germline V gene, CDR1 is SGDLS and CDR2 is YYNGEE. The CDR3 contains 14 residues. Profiling relied on immunoSEQ multiplex PCR, and the TCRdb table lists in-frame clones only, not all of them. The sample has about 20,000 clones, roughly 84% seen once. V is TRBV9 and J is TRBJ1-2; possibly TRBD1 for D (6 bases). The TCR was taken from an adult with an advanced solid tumor such as melanoma, head and neck, liver or kidney cancer. The sample consisted of CD4+ or CD8+ T cells sorted from blood, taken in a trial of the OX40 agonist ivuxolimab. CDR3 in amino acids: CASSVGTDNYGYTF. CDR3 sequence (DNA): TGTGCCAGCAGCGTAGGGACAGACAACTATGGCTACACCTTC.